The 21 T cell receptor beta chains given below trace back to one sample, sequenced in a study of blood T cell repertoires in COVID-19. Using immunoSEQ multiplex PCR, the repertoire was profiled, and TCRdb retains in-frame clones only, with some absent. The repertoire consists of around 35,000 clones, with 85% to 95% occurring once and the leading ten covering 9.5% to 15%. Specimen: peripheral blood. The receptor source for this set is a human donor in a cohort sampled during active COVID-19.

The chain carries TRBV24-1 and TRBJ1-3; D is unresolved. Germline CDR1 is KGHDR and CDR2 is SFDVKD. V lost 2 bases and J lost 4, with 5 bases in between. CDR3 size: 13 residues. The CDR3 sequence: CATSDSQGNTIYF. The CDR3 DNA sequence: TGTGCCACCAGTGATTCCCAAGGAAACACCATATATTTT.

This chain links TRBV4-1 with TRBJ2-3; possibly TRBD2 for D (6 bases). The CDR3 covers 14 residues. Germline-derived CDR1 and CDR2 are MGHRA and YSYEKL. V lost 3 bases to trimming and J lost 6 bases, with 13 bases between them. The CDR3 reads CASSQKSGGDTQYF. The CDR3 nucleotides read TGCGCCAGCAGCCAGAAAAGCGGAGGGGATACGCAGTATTTT.

The gene calls are TRBV5-1 and TRBJ2-1; 7 nucleotides align to TRBD2. The germline V gene has CDR1 SGHRS and CDR2 YFSETQ. CDR3 size: 15 residues. J was trimmed by 6 bases and V by 4 bases; bases with no gene match: 10. In DNA, the CDR3 is TGCGCCAGCAGCCTCCGGGACTATTCCCTCAATGAGCAGTTCTTC. Translated, it gives CASSLRDYSLNEQFF.

The V gene is TRBV7-9, the J gene TRBJ1-1; 9 positions agree with TRBD1. There are 15 residues in the CDR3. Trimming took 0 bases from V and 5 from J; bases not matched to a gene: 4. CDR1 and CDR2 from the germline V gene are SEHNR and FQNEAQ (reference sequence). The CDR3 region is CASSLAGQGDTEAFF. Here the CDR3 DNA reads TGTGCCAGCAGCTTAGCGGGACAGGGTGATACTGAAGCTTTCTTT.

V and J are TRBV3-1 (or the pseudogene TRBV3-2) and TRBJ2-1, with 8 nucleotides matching TRBD1. This CDR3 has 15 residues. After removal of 4 bases from V and 8 bases from J, the junction contained 10 bases not matched to a gene. From germline, CDR1 is LGHDT and CDR2 YNNKEL (reference sequence). The CDR3 is CASSPQGQGADEQFF. The CDR3 DNA reads TGTGCCAGCAGCCCACAAGGCCAGGGGGCCGATGAGCAGTTCTTC.

V is TRBV7-2 and J is TRBJ2-3, with D possibly matching TRBD2 (5 bases). V lost 2 bases to trimming and J lost 2 bases, with 14 bases between them. In germline, CDR1 is SGHTA, CDR2 FQGNSA. The CDR3 sequence is 16 residues long. The CDR3 region has the DNA TGTGCCAGCAGCTTATATAAGAAGCGGTACACAGATACGCAGTATTTT. It codes for CASSLYKKRYTDTQYF. Full variable domain (outside the CDR3, taken from reference TRBV7-2 and TRBJ2-3): GAGVSQSPSNKVTEKGKDVELRCDPISGHTALYWYRQSLGQGLEFLIYFQGNSAPDKSGLPSDRFSAERTGGSVSTLTIQRTQQEDSAVYLCASSLYKKRYTDTQYFGPGTRLTVL.

The chain uses TRBV27 and TRBJ2-3; 8 nucleotides line up with TRBD2. CDR3 length: 16 residues. The trim removed 6 bases at V and 4 bases at J, leaving 12 bases unmatched. Germline V gene data show CDR1 as MNHEY and CDR2 as SMNVEV (reference sequence). CDR3: CASSSWEREFSDTQYF. For the CDR3, the DNA is TGTGCCAGCAGCAGCTGGGAGCGGGAGTTCTCAGATACGCAGTATTTT.

This sequence joins TRBV30 and TRBJ2-7, with D possibly TRBD2 on 5 matching bases. V was cut by 4 bases and J by 0 bases, with 13 bases left in between. Germline V gene data show CDR1 as GTSNPN and CDR2 as SVGIG (reference sequence). The CDR3 sequence is 14 residues long. CDR3 residues: CAWKDFQSSYEQYF. DNA for the CDR3: TGTGCCTGGAAGGACTTCCAGAGCTCCTACGAGCAGTACTTC.

V and J are TRBV3-1 (or the pseudogene TRBV3-2) and TRBJ2-3, with 10 bases identical to TRBD2. The CDR3 loop spans 14 amino acids. Germline trimming cut 6 bases from V and 3 bases from J; bases unmatched to any gene: 3. Germline-derived CDR1 and CDR2 are LGHDT and YNNKEL (reference sequence). The CDR3 nucleotides are TGTGCCAGCAGGGCTAGCGGGAGTACAGATACGCAGTATTTT. Its protein product is CASRASGSTDTQYF.

The V and J genes are TRBV7-2 and TRBJ1-1; D is ambiguous. CDR3 size: 16 residues. V was clipped by 1 base and J by 1 base, with 13 bases between them. The germline CDR1 and CDR2 sequences are SGHTA and FQGNSA. CDR3 in amino acids: CASSLGQTKQNTEAFF. For the CDR3, the DNA is TGTGCCAGCAGCTTAGGGCAGACAAAACAGAACACTGAAGCTTTCTTT.

The chain couples TRBV18 to TRBJ2-1; TRBD2 matches 11 bases. The CDR3 length is 16 residues. V was pared by 3 bases and J by 7 bases, with 8 bases of the junction left unmatched. The V gene's germline CDR1 is KGHSH and CDR2 LQKENI. The CDR3 is CASSPVTSGMANEQFF. Here the CDR3 DNA reads TGTGCCAGCTCACCTGTGACTAGCGGGATGGCAAATGAGCAGTTCTTC.

This clone came up once. The chain joins TRBV28 to TRBJ2-1; 7 nucleotides agree with TRBD2. CDR1 is MDHEN and CDR2 is SYDVKM in the germline V gene. The CDR3 sequence is 15 residues long. Germline trimming cut 5 bases from V and 5 bases from J; bases unmatched to any gene: 9. CDR3 amino acids: CASSQPGLRDNEQFF. For the CDR3, the DNA is TGTGCCAGCAGTCAACCGGGACTACGAGACAATGAGCAGTTCTTC.

The chain uses TRBV28 and TRBJ2-7; 9 nucleotides agree with TRBD2. The V and J ends lost 6 bases and 1 base, in that order; junction bases with no gene match: 4. Germline CDR1 and CDR2: MDHEN and SYDVKM. The CDR3 is 14 amino acids. CDR3 residues: CASRWTSASYEQYF. The DNA of the CDR3 is TGTGCCAGCAGGTGGACTAGCGCTTCCTACGAGCAGTACTTC.

The gene calls are TRBV11-3 and TRBJ2-1; unclear D gene. The CDR3 is 15 residues long. The V end lost 4 bases, the J end lost 3 bases, and 13 bases lay between the germline ends. Germline V lookup: CDR1 SGHNT, CDR2 YENEEA. The CDR3 DNA sequence: TGTGCCAGCAGCTCGACACCAACCCGCTACAATGAGCAGTTCTTC. It translates to CASSSTPTRYNEQFF.

The rearrangement joins TRBV9 to TRBJ2-7, with TRBD1 matching 12 bases. Germline lookup yields CDR1 SGDLS and CDR2 YYNGEE. Trimming at V came to 4 bases and at J to 6 bases, leaving 8 bases not matched to a gene. The length of the CDR3 is 15 residues. The DNA of the CDR3 is TGTGCCAGCAGCACCACCGGGACAGGGGGCGGCGAGCAGTACTTC. Encoded protein: CASSTTGTGGGEQYF.

The chain is built from TRBV18 and TRBJ2-5; D gene unclear. V gave up 3 bases and J gave up 1 base, with 6 bases separating them. CDR3 size: 13 residues. From germline, CDR1 is KGHSH and CDR2 LQKENI. The CDR3: CASSPTRQETQYF. The CDR3 bases are TGTGCCAGCTCACCCACGCGCCAAGAGACCCAGTACTTC.

The chain links TRBV30 to TRBJ2-2, with a weak D call TRBD1 (6 bases). The CDR3 consists of 15 residues. The germline V gene has CDR1 GTSNPN and CDR2 SVGIG (reference sequence). With 1 base removed from V and 4 bases from J, the gap between germline ends came to 13 bases. The CDR3 DNA reads TGTGCCTGGAGTGCAGGACAGTGGAGCACCGGGGAGCTGTTTTTT. This sequence encodes CAWSAGQWSTGELFF.

This clone was observed a single time. The chain uses TRBV7-3 and TRBJ2-3; 10 nucleotides align to TRBD2. This CDR3 is built from 15 residues. CDR1 and CDR2 (germline): SGHTA, FQGTGA. Losses at the gene ends were 5 bases for V and 1 base for J; bases not matched to a gene: 3. The CDR3: CASSPGTSGTDTQYF. The CDR3 coding sequence is TGTGCCAGCAGCCCCGGGACTAGCGGCACAGATACGCAGTATTTT.

The V gene is TRBV7-3, the J gene TRBJ1-1; 8 bases map to TRBD1. Germline CDR1 SGHTA, CDR2 FQGTGA. With 4 bases clipped from V and 1 base from J, the junction kept 5 bases outside the gene matches. The CDR3 extends over 15 amino acids. CDR3 in amino acids: CASSYSGGANTEAFF. DNA of the CDR3: TGTGCCAGCAGCTATTCAGGGGGCGCGAACACTGAAGCTTTCTTT.

This rearrangement joins TRBV29-1 to TRBJ2-1, with a weak D call TRBD1 (6 bases). This CDR3 has 14 residues. Germline assignment: CDR1 SQVTM and CDR2 ANQGSEA. The ends were cut back, 1 base at V and 4 bases at J, with 11 bases in the middle. The CDR3 coding sequence is TGCAGCGTTGAAGGACAGGTTATTTACAATGAGCAGTTCTTC. This encodes CSVEGQVIYNEQFF.

The chain carries TRBV19 and TRBJ1-2; D remains unclear. Germline V CDR1 and CDR2: LNHDA, SQIVND (reference sequence). V was shortened by 1 base and J by 6 bases, with 15 bases between the two germline ends. The CDR3 is made up of 15 amino acids. DNA for the CDR3: TGTGCCAGTAGTATAGGCCCCGGGAATCTGGATGGCTACACCTTC. Protein: CASSIGPGNLDGYTF.